This TCR beta chain is drawn from a study of T cells in Graves' hyperthyroidism and ophthalmopathy. Diagnostic assessment was based on clinical symptoms, serum thyroxine and TRAb, thyroid ultrasound and orbital computed tomography. Germline CDR1 reads LNHNV; CDR2 reads YYDKDF (reference sequence). The CDR3 spans 14 residues. V was cut by 11 bases and J by 6 bases, with 19 bases left in between. RNA transcripts yielded amplified TCR beta CDR3 regions. The study used the HTBI primer set for a first-round RT-PCR of the TCR CDR3. Each CDR3 protein gets one entry after TCRdb re-called the multiplex PCR reads with MiXCR. This sample has some 300,000 distinct CDR3 sequences; roughly 15% occur once, and the top ten carry 33%.

The gene calls are TRBV15 and TRBJ2-2; TRBD1 might be the D (6 bases). The clonotype comes from a man aged 25-45 years with Graves' hyperthyroidism. Sequencing was done on a sample of blood. The CDR3 protein is CASSSGGSAGELFF. CDR3 DNA: TGTGCCTCTAGCTCTGGGGGCTCCGCCGGGGAGCTGTTTTTT.